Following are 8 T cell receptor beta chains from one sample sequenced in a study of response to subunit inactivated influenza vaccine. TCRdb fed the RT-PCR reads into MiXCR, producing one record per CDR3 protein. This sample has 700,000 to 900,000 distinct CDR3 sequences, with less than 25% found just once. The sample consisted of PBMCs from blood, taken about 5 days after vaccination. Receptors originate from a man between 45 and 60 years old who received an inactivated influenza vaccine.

CDR3 region: CASSPFENQPQHF. CDR3 bases: TGTGCCAGCAGCCCTTTCGAGAATCAGCCCCAGCATTTT. This chain joins TRBV7-6 and TRBJ1-5; D not resolved. The germline V gene has CDR1 SGHVS and CDR2 FNYEAQ. V was pared by 5 bases and J by 4 bases, with 9 bases between. CDR3 size: 13 residues.

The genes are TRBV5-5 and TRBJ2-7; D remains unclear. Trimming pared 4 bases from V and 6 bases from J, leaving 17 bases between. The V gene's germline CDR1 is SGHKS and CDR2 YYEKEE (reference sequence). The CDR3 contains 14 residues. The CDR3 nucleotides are TGTGCCAGCAGCCCACGCGATGGCCTAGGCGAGCAGTACTTC. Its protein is CASSPRDGLGEQYF.

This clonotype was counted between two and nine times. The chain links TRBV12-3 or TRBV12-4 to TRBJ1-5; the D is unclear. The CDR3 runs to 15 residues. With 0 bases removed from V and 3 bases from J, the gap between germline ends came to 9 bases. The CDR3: CASSLATQFNQPQHF. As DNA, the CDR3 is TGTGCCAGCAGTTTAGCGACACAGTTCAATCAGCCCCAGCATTTT.

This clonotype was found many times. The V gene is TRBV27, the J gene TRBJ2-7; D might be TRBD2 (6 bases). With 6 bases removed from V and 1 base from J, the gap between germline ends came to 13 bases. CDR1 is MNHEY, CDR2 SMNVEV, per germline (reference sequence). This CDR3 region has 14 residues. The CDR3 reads CASRPGGVSYEQYF. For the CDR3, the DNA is TGTGCCAGCAGGCCAGGCGGGGTTTCCTACGAGCAGTACTTC.

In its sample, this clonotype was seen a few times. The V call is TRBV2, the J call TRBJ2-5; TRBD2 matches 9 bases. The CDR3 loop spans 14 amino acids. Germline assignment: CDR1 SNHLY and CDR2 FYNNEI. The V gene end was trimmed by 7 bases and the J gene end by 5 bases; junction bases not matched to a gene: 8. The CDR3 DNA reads TGTGCCAGCATGCGCCTAGCGGGATGGGAGACCCAGTACTTC. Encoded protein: CASMRLAGWETQYF.

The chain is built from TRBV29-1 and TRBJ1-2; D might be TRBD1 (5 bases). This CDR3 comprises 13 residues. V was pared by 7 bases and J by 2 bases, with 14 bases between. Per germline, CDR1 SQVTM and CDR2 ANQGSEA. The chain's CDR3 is CSAAQATNYGYTF. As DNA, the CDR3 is TGCAGCGCCGCACAGGCTACCAACTATGGCTACACCTTC.

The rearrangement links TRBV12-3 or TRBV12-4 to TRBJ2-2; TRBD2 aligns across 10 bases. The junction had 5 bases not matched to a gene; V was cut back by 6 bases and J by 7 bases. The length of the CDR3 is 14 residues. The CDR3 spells CASSWGLAFGELFF. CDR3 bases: TGTGCCAGCAGCTGGGGACTAGCGTTCGGGGAGCTGTTTTTT.

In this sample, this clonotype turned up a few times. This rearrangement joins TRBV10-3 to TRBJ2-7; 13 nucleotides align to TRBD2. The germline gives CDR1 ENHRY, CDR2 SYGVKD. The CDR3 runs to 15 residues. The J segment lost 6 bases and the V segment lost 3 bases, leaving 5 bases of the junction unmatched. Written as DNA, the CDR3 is TGTGCCATCAGTGAAGGGACTAGCGGGACGGGCGAGCAGTACTTC. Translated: CAISEGTSGTGEQYF.